This passage covers 11 T cell receptor beta chains from one sample sequenced in a study of cytomegalovirus exposure and HLA in healthy donors. The PCR contained 60 Vbeta and 13 Jbeta primers. Data came from immunoSEQ multiplex PCR; TCRdb stores just in-frame clones and leaves some out. This sample's table has about 99,000 clones. Sequencing used PBMCs. These receptors all come from a man between 40 and 49 years old in good health and CMV-seronegative.

The rearrangement joins TRBV6-1 to TRBJ2-1, with 9 bases matching TRBD1. This CDR3 comprises 16 residues. Germline V gene lookup returns CDR1 MNHNS and CDR2 SASEGT. After removal of 4 bases from V and 10 bases from J, the junction contained 14 bases not matched to a gene. Here the CDR3 reads CASSGTGTGFYGEQFF. As DNA, the CDR3 is TGTGCCAGCAGTGGGACCGGGACAGGGTTTTATGGGGAGCAGTTCTTC.

The rearrangement links TRBV7-9 to TRBJ2-7, with 9 nucleotides matching TRBD1. Germline assignment: CDR1 SEHNR and CDR2 FQNEAQ (reference sequence). The CDR3 is 11 amino acids. The ends lost 5 bases at V and 13 bases at J; junction bases unmatched: 6. Here the CDR3 reads CASSLGDRAYF. For the CDR3, the DNA is TGTGCCAGCAGCCTAGGGGACAGGGCCTACTTC.

J is TRBJ1-1 and V is TRBV5-1; 7 bases are shared with TRBD1. V gave up 4 bases and J gave up 0 bases; unmatched junction bases: 3. This CDR3 is built from 14 residues. CDR1 is SGHRS, CDR2 YFSETQ, per germline. This CDR3 is CASSRGQLNTEAFF. The CDR3 nucleotides read TGCGCCAGCAGCAGGGGACAGTTGAACACTGAAGCTTTCTTT.

The chain recombines TRBV18 with TRBJ2-7; D possibly corresponds to TRBD2 (6 bases). This CDR3 spans 15 amino acids. The V gene lost 3 bases and the J gene lost 0 bases, with 12 bases spanning the gap. Germline V CDR1 and CDR2: KGHSH, LQKENI. The CDR3 is CASSPYTRGSYEQYF. The CDR3 nucleotides read TGTGCCAGCTCACCGTATACGCGGGGCTCCTACGAGCAGTACTTC.

Concerning this clone: The same CDR3 arises from other DNA sequences in this sample as well. This rearrangement joins TRBV18 to TRBJ1-1; D is unresolved. Trimming cost V 3 bases and J 0 bases, with 11 bases left between them. The germline gives CDR1 KGHSH, CDR2 LQKENI. The CDR3 length is 15 residues. The CDR3, as DNA: TGTGCCAGCTCACCCACAGCCGATATGAACACTGAAGCTTTCTTT. It encodes CASSPTADMNTEAFF.

The chain uses TRBV5-1 and TRBJ2-5, with 11 bases identical to TRBD2. J was trimmed by 1 base and V by 1 base; bases with no gene match: 0. From germline, CDR1 is SGHRS and CDR2 YFSETQ. The CDR3 contains 15 residues. The CDR3 region is CASSLTSGGQETQYF. CDR3 in DNA: TGCGCCAGCAGCTTGACTAGCGGGGGCCAAGAGACCCAGTACTTC.

V gene TRBV7-2 combines with J gene TRBJ2-7; TRBD1 matches at 9 bases. Trimming removed 3 bases from V and 6 bases from J; junction bases left unmatched: 6. The CDR3 covers 14 residues. The germline CDR1 and CDR2 sequences are SGHTA and FQGNSA. As DNA, the CDR3 is TGTGCCAGCAGCTTGGACAGGGGAGAGCTCGAGCAGTACTTC. This encodes CASSLDRGELEQYF.

V gene TRBV6-5 combines with J gene TRBJ2-7, with a weak D call TRBD2 (5 bases). CDR1 and CDR2 (germline): MNHEY, SVGAGI. With 4 bases removed from V and 6 bases from J, the gap between germline ends came to 13 bases. This CDR3 comprises 13 residues. The CDR3 DNA is TGTGCCAGCAGTTCCACTAGGGCCGGCGAGCAGTACTTC. It is translated as CASSSTRAGEQYF.

This chain uses TRBV11-2 with TRBJ1-6; D gene uncertain. The germline gives CDR1 SGHAT, CDR2 FQNNGV. The V end was cut by 7 bases, the J end by 6 bases, with 13 bases between. There are 14 residues in the CDR3. The CDR3 bases are TGTGCCAGCACCCTCAGTCCAGTTAATTCACCCCTCCACTTT. It translates to CASTLSPVNSPLHF.

The rearrangement joins TRBV6-1 to TRBJ2-3; D is unclear. CDR1 and CDR2 from the germline V gene are MNHNS and SASEGT. The length of the CDR3 is 14 residues. Trimming cost V 7 bases and J 0 bases, with 11 bases left between them. In DNA, the CDR3 is TGTGCCAGCACCCCAGCGCCTAGCACAGATACGCAGTATTTT. Translated, it gives CASTPAPSTDTQYF.

The rearrangement links TRBV2 to TRBJ2-2; D possibly corresponds to TRBD1 (5 bases). CDR1 SNHLY and CDR2 FYNNEI come from the germline V gene. V lost 7 bases, J lost 4 bases, and 16 bases lay in between. There are 15 residues in the CDR3. This chain's CDR3 is CASKTRALSTGELFF. CDR3 in DNA: TGTGCCAGCAAGACCAGGGCTTTATCCACCGGGGAGCTGTTTTTT.